The sample holds many counts of the clone carrying this TCR beta chain. Its antigen is undetermined. This record belongs to a study of T-cell memory formation after mild COVID-19. Study results and limitations: Researchers report contracting CD4+ clones mostly in CM and EM, with CD8+ clones in EMRA.

One entry per CDR3 protein, called by TCRdb with MiXCR from the 5' RACE reads. Of 350,000 to 450,000 distinct CDR3 sequences in the sample, approximately 15% were seen once. V shed 6 bases, J shed 10 bases, and the junction held 9 bases outside the gene matches. Germline V gene lookup returns CDR1 DFQATT and CDR2 SNEGSKA (reference sequence). The CDR3 spans 13 residues. The sequenced sample was PBMCs or a T cell subset sorted from them (not recorded which). The origin of this receptor is a man between 18 and 29 years old who had mild COVID-19 (a few samples of this study predate the infection). Cell type and time point are not known. V is TRBV20-1 and J is TRBJ1-6; TRBD1 matches 7 bases. The CDR3 DNA is TGCAGTGCAGGGGACAGTAGAGGCTCACCCCTCCACTTT. The encoded protein is CSAGDSRGSPLHF.